A single T cell receptor beta chain is shown here with its context. This specimen comes from a study of blood T cell repertoires in COVID-19. Whole-study context: In each case, the material was cDNA or gDNA derived from T cells, B-cell-depleted T cells, or PBMCs.

The J segment lost 1 base and the V segment lost 5 bases, leaving 12 bases of the junction unmatched. The CDR3 contains 19 residues. CDR1 and CDR2 (germline): SGHAT, FQNNGV. Original handling: Nucleated cell counts were estimated from reference gene primer amplification. TCRdb's table, derived via immunoSEQ multiplex PCR, lists solely in-frame clones and lacks some. The D gene and trimming were derived from the DNA, and the V and J assignments and clone size from that table. The table shows approximately 280,000 clones, with approximately 86% occurring only once. This TCR derives from a woman younger than 45 who had recovered from COVID-19. Material for sequencing was peripheral blood. V is TRBV11-2 and J is TRBJ2-7; 15 bases fit TRBD2. CDR3 protein: CASSLRTSGRGRASYEQYF. DNA of the CDR3: TGTGCCAGCAGCCTCCGGACTAGCGGGAGGGGTAGAGCGTCCTACGAGCAGTACTTC.